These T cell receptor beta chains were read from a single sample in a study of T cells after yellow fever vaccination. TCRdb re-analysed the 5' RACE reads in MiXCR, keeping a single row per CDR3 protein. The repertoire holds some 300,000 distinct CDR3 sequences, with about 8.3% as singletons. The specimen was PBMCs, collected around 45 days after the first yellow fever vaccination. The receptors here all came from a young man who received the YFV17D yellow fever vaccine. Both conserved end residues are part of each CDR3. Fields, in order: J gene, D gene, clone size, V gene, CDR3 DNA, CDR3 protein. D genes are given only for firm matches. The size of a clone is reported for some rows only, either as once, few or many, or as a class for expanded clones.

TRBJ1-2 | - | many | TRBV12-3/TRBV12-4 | TGTGCCAGCAGTTTAGGCCATCCCTATGGCTACACCTTC | CASSLGHPYGYTF
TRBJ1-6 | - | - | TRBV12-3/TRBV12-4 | TGTGCCAGCAGTTTAAGGCGGATCAATTCACCCCTCCACTTT | CASSLRRINSPLHF
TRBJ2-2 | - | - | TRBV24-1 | TGTGCCACCAGTGATTTGCTGGACACCGGGGAGCTGTTTTTT | CATSDLLDTGELFF
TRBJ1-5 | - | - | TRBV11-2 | TGTGCCAGCAGCTTAAGGCCCACTTATCAGCCCCAGCATTTT | CASSLRPTYQPQHF
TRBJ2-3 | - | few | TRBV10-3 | TGTGCCATCAGGGGGGAGCGGACCACAGCGGATACGCAGTATTTT | CAIRGERTTADTQYF
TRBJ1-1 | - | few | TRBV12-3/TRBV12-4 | TGTGCCAGCAATCTGGGAGAGAACACTGAAGCTTTCTTT | CASNLGENTEAFF
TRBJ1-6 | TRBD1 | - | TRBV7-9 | TGTGCCAGCATGACAGGGGACCGCCATAATTCACCCCTCCACTTT | CASMTGDRHNSPLHF
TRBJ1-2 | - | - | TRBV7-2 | TGTGCCAGCAGCCCGAATATAAACTATGGCTACACCTTC | CASSPNINYGYTF
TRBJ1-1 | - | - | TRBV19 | TGTGCCAGTAGCCCATTGTCATGGGGGGCGGCTTTCTTT | CASSPLSWGAAFF
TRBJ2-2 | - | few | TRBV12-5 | TGTGCTAGTGGTTCCCCGGGTCAGGGACGTAACACCGGGGAGCTGTTTTTT | CASGSPGQGRNTGELFF
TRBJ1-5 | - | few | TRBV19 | TGTGCCAGTAGTAGGAGGAGCAATCAGCCCCAGCATTTT | CASSRRSNQPQHF
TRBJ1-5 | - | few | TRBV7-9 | TGTGCCAGCAGCTTAGGGGAGGACGGGTCGCAGCATTTT | CASSLGEDGSQHF
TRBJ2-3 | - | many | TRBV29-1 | TGCAGCCTTAGGGGGGTGAGGGATACGCAGTATTTT | CSLRGVRDTQYF
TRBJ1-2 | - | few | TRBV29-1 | TGCAGCGTTGAAGCTAGAGGACAATACAACTATGGCTACACCTTC | CSVEARGQYNYGYTF
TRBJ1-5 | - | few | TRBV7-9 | TGTGCCAGCAGCTTAGCAGAATACAATCAGCCCCAGCATTTT | CASSLAEYNQPQHF
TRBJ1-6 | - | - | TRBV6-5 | TGTGCCAGCAGTTACTCGACGACGCCTGGAGATAATTCACCCCTCCACTTT | CASSYSTTPGDNSPLHF
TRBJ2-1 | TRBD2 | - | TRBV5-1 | TGCGCCAGCAGCCTCGGGGGGGTTAATGAGCTGTTCTTC | CASSLGGVNELFF
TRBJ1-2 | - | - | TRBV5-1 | TGCGCCAGCAGCGTGGGACCCCGAGACAGACCCATGGAAGGCTACACCTTC | CASSVGPRDRPMEGYTF
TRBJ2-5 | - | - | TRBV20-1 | TGCAGTGCTTCACCGGGGGCTTTGGAGACCCAGTACTTC | CSASPGALETQYF
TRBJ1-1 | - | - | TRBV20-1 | TGCAGTGCTAGTGATCGCCGAGGCAACACTGAAGCTTTCTTT | CSASDRRGNTEAFF
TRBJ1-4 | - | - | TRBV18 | TGTGCCAGCTCACCCCCGGGAAATGAAAAACTGTTTTTT | CASSPPGNEKLFF
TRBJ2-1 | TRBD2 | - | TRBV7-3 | TGTGCCAGCAGCTCGAGCGGGGGGGGTGATGAGCAGTTCTTC | CASSSSGGGDEQFF
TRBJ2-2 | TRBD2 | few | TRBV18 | TGTGCCAGCTCACCGACTAGCGGGAGCGCGAACACCGGGGAGCTGTTTTTT | CASSPTSGSANTGELFF
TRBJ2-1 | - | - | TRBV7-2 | TGTGCCAGCAGCTTAGTCCCTCGACAGGAGCAGTTCTTC | CASSLVPRQEQFF
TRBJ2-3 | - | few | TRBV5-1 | TGCGCCAGCAATCAGGCAGATACGCAGTATTTT | CASNQADTQYF
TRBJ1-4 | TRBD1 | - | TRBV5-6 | TGTGCCAGCAGCTTGGAGGCTTACAGGGGCACTAATGAAAAACTGTTTTTT | CASSLEAYRGTNEKLFF
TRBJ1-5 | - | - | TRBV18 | TGTGCCAGCTCGCCGCCCTATAGCAATCAGCCCCAGCATTTT | CASSPPYSNQPQHF
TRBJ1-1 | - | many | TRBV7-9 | TGTGCCAGCAGGGGGACGGCCAACACTGAAGCTTTCTTT | CASRGTANTEAFF
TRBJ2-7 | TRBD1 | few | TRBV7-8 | TGTGCCAGCAGCTTAGTTCGCTCAGGGGGCGAGCAGTACTTC | CASSLVRSGGEQYF
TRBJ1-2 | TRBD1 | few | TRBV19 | TGTGCCAGTAGTATGGACAGGGACCCTGGCTACACCTTC | CASSMDRDPGYTF
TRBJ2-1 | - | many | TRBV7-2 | TGTGCCAGCAGTCCGGGACCCTACAATGAGCAGTTCTTC | CASSPGPYNEQFF
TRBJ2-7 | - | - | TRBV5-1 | TGCGCCAGCAGCTTGGACGCGGGGTCTGTCTACGAGCAGTACTTC | CASSLDAGSVYEQYF
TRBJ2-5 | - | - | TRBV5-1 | TGCGCCAGCAGCTTGGCCTTTAAGGGGCGGGGAGAGACCCAGTACTTC | CASSLAFKGRGETQYF
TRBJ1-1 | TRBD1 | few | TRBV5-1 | TGCGCCAGCAGCTTGGTCGGAGGGGGCTTTACTGAAGCTTTCTTT | CASSLVGGGFTEAFF
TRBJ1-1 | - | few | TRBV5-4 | TGTGCCAGCAGCTGGATCCGGGACGAAACTGAAGCTTTCTTT | CASSWIRDETEAFF
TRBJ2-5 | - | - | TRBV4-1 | TGCGCCAGCAGCCCCCTTCCCGGGTTGTCCCAAGAGACCCAGTACTTC | CASSPLPGLSQETQYF
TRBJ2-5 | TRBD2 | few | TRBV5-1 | TGCGCCAGCAGTAGCGGGGGGGCCCGGGAGACCCAGTACTTC | CASSSGGARETQYF
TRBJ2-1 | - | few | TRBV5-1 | TGCGCCAGCAGCTCCCTTACAGGGAGCTCCTACAATGAGCAGTTCTTC | CASSSLTGSSYNEQFF
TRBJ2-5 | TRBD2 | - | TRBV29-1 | TGCAGCGTTGACCCCCTAGCGGGGGATGAGACCCAGTACTTC | CSVDPLAGDETQYF
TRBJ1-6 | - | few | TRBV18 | TGTGCCAGCTCCATAGGGGAGAATTCACCCCTCCACTTT | CASSIGENSPLHF
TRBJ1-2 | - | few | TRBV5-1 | TGCGCCAGCAGCTTGGCCGTGGGGGACTATGGCTACACCTTC | CASSLAVGDYGYTF
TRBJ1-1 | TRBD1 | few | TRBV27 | TGTGCCAGCAGTTCCCAGGGGGTCCTGAACACTGAAGCTTTCTTT | CASSSQGVLNTEAFF
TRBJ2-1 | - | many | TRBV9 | TGTGCCAGCAGCGAAAGGGGGGGCTCCTACAATGAGCAGTTCTTC | CASSERGGSYNEQFF
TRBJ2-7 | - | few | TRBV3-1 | TGTGCCAGCAGCCAAGTAAAGACCGAGCAGTACTTC | CASSQVKTEQYF
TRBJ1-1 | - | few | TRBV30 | TGTGCCTGGAGTTTCCCTCTTATGAGGTCTGAAGCTTTCTTT | CAWSFPLMRSEAFF
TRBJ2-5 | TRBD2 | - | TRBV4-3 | TGCGCCAGCAGCCAAGGGACTAGAAGGGGAGGTGAGACCCAGTACTTC | CASSQGTRRGGETQYF
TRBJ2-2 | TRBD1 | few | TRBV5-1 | TGCGCCAGCAGCCCCGACAGGGGAGCCCACATTGTCCCCGGGGAGCTGTTTTTT | CASSPDRGAHIVPGELFF
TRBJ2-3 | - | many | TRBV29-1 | TGCAGCATCCGGACCTCGCATCTCACAGATACGCAGTATTTT | CSIRTSHLTDTQYF
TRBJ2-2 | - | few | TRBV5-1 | TGCGCCAGCAGCTCGGGCCGGATAAACACCGGGGAGCTGTTTTTT | CASSSGRINTGELFF
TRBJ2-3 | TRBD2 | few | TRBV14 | TGTGCCAGCAGCTTAACGCTTGGCGGGGGTTTCACAGATACGCAGTATTTT | CASSLTLGGGFTDTQYF
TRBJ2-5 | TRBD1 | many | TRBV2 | TGTGCCAGCAGCAGGGACAGGCAGGCGGAGACCCAGTACTTC | CASSRDRQAETQYF
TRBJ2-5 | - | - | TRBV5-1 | TGCGCCAGCAGCTCGGAAGCGGACTATCTACAAGAGACCCAGTACTTC | CASSSEADYLQETQYF
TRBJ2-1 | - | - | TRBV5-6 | TGTGCCAGCAGCTTGGATGGACATAGCTCCTACAATGAGCAGTTCTTC | CASSLDGHSSYNEQFF
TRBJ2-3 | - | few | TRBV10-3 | TGTGCCATCAGTTACACAGATACGCAGTATTTT | CAISYTDTQYF
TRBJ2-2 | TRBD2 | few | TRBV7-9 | TGTGCCAGCAGCGGTCCCGGGGGGACGAACACCGGGGAGCTGTTTTTT | CASSGPGGTNTGELFF
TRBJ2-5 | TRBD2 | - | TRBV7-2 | TGTGCCAGCACCCGACTAGCGGGTTCGCAAGAGACCCAGTACTTC | CASTRLAGSQETQYF
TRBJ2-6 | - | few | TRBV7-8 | TGTGCCAGCAGCTCCGCCGGGGGGGCCAACGTCCTGACTTTC | CASSSAGGANVLTF
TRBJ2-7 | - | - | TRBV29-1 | TGCAGCGTTGAAATAGTGTGGGGGGCGATCTACGAGCAGTACTTC | CSVEIVWGAIYEQYF
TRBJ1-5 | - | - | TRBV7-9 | TGTGCCAGCAGCTTAGAAGTGGGCAGAAACAATCAGCCCCAGCATTTT | CASSLEVGRNNQPQHF
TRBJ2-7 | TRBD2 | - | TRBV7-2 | TGTGCCAGCAGCTTAGAGAGCGGGGTCTCCTACGAGCAGTACTTC | CASSLESGVSYEQYF